This T cell receptor beta chain was documented in a study of PD-1 blockade in classical Hodgkin lymphoma (dated by TCRdb to the early 2020s). About the investigation overall: Nivolumab dosing was 3 mg/kg intravenously every 2 weeks, continuing until either disease progression or unacceptable toxicity. To define a peripheral blood immune signature of response to PD-1 blockade in classical Hodgkin lymphoma, the study combined TCR beta sequencing with CyTOF.

The sample's time point label, in plain terms: cycle 2 day 1 (C2D1) of nivolumab. All trial patients had relapsed after autologous stem cell transplantation, with cohorts A, B and C differing in prior brentuximab vedotin exposure. A total of about 51 patients with relapsed/refractory classical Hodgkin lymphoma made up the trial cohort, and each patient's best overall response was complete response, partial response or progressive disease. Trial patients were treated with single-agent nivolumab in the multi-cohort phase II CheckMate 205 trial. An independent review committee assessed best overall response by applying the 2007 International Working Group response criteria. Trial PBMCs were collected just before the start of nivolumab (C1D1) and during therapy at cycle 2 day 1 and cycle 4 day 1. Peripheral blood was collected in 8 mL Vacutainer Cell Preparation Tubes, from which PBMCs were isolated by centrifugation and then cryopreserved.

The investigation overall reported the following: Baseline TCR diversity was reported to be lower in newly diagnosed patients than in healthy donors, and even lower in relapsed/refractory patients. The study was restricted to a single clinical trial cohort, and the causes of repertoire differences, possibly disease activity or prior therapy, were left undefined. Among trial patients, those achieving complete response had baseline diversity similar to that of newly diagnosed patients, while diversity was significantly lower in partial responders and progressors. A significant rise by C4D1 was seen in CD4+ but not CD8+ TCR diversity (p=0.0027 vs p=0.16), with the rise being most apparent in complete responders (p=0.02). Patients starting nivolumab less than 1 year after ASCT had lower diversity and were excluded from later analyses to avoid confounding by immune reconstitution.

With regard to this clone: What this receptor recognizes is not known. No quality values exist for individual bases; no much larger clone is one base distant.

Genomic DNA was extracted with the Qiagen DNeasy kit from unsorted PBMCs and from negatively selected CD4+ and CD8+ fractions. TCR beta CDR3 regions were amplified by immunoSEQ multiplex PCR using primers annealing to V and J segments. A synthetic immune receptor repertoire was used to minimize amplification bias, and any remaining bias was removed computationally after sequencing. The authors' pipeline ran thus. Custom Python scripts were used to quantify repertoire diversity as the Shannon entropy index. Unsorted, CD4+ and CD8+ repertoires were examined separately, except in combined analyses, for which CD4+ and CD8+ sequences were merged in silico. Clonal expansion was defined as a frequency increase of at least 2-fold after treatment compared with C1D1, and clones undetected at baseline were assigned a pseudocount of 0.5. Clones with 0 or 1 copy at C1D1 were defined as singleton clones, while clones with 2 or more copies were defined as non-singleton clones. Clones expanded in unsorted samples were labelled as CD4+, CD8+ or unknown by matching protein sequences in sorted samples from the same patient. Wilcoxon tests on paired samples were used to test changes in diversity from C1D1 to C4D1. As stored in TCRdb, this immuneACCESS dataset retains in-frame rearrangements with V and J assigned. A fraction of the clones does not appear; measured against another copy, unresolved V genes explain less than half of the discrepancy, and the remainder lacks a known reason. For V, J and clone size, that table is used; D and trimming come from the DNA. The sample profile shows approximately 98,000 clones; approximately 90% of them were found once. About 20% of the sample belongs to the ten largest clones.

Reading from cysteine to phenylalanine, the CDR3 counts 15 amino acids. The read is trimmed to its CDR3 DNA, 45 bases read in frame from base 1. Per the germline V gene, KGHSH is the CDR1 and LQKENI is the CDR2. Germline trimming: 1 base from V, 8 bases from J; junction bases outside gene matches: 7. The sequence is built from TRBV18 and TRBJ2-1, and 8 bases in between align with TRBD2. The source was peripheral blood mononuclear cells (PBMCs), collected before the second cycle of nivolumab. This clonotype was sampled from a human donor with classical Hodgkin lymphoma. The CDR3 sequence is CASSPQAGVIDEQFF. The DNA reads TGTGCCAGCTCACCACAAGCGGGAGTCATCGATGAGCAGTTCTTC.